Reported below is one TCR beta chain. Its antigen is not identified. As for time point: sample taken at primary tumor resection. Untreated early-stage non-small cell lung cancer patients, around 70 in total, were the donors. Extraction of whole RNA from tumor, nontumor lung or frozen PBMC preceded unsorted sequencing. The sample comes from a study of spatial heterogeneity in lung cancer. Study at large: Alpha-chain detections were consistently fewer than beta-chain detections among the sequences.

CDR3 length equals 16 residues. Trimming removed 2 bases from V and 6 bases from J; junction bases left unmatched: 7. Germline V lookup: CDR1 SGHDT, CDR2 YYEEEE. TCRdb used MiXCR to reprocess the 5' RACE reads, holding one entry per CDR3 protein. The sample lists under 30,000 distinct CDR3 sequences, around 5% occurring once. Findings and limits, study-wide: Whereas they appeared in blood less at follow-up, ubiquitous expanded tumor TCRs appeared there more at resection.

The sample in question was PBMCs, obtained at surgery. The rearrangement uses TRBV5-6 and TRBJ2-1; 11 bases fit TRBD2. This clonotype was sampled from a male donor with early-stage non-small cell lung cancer. The CDR3 protein is CASSLLKLAGANEQFF. CDR3 coding DNA: TGTGCCAGCAGCTTATTGAAACTAGCGGGAGCCAATGAGCAGTTCTTC.